This entry lists 17 T cell receptor beta chains sequenced from one sample in a study of shared clonotypes between healthy human individuals. Assay used: immunoSEQ multiplex PCR; TCRdb lists only in-frame clones, some missing. Of approximately 2,300,000 clones in the sample, approximately 90% are singletons; the top ten hold 0.37%. Sequencing was done on a sample of naive CD4+ T cells from PBMCs. Subset given: CD45RA+ positively selected. These receptors were taken from a man between 18 and 29 years old in good health. Some clones in this sample may be carry-over from other donors' samples.

Turning to this clone: In the same sample, other DNA sequences code for this CDR3. The chain employs TRBV6-1 and TRBJ2-7; D remains unclear. The V end was cut by 4 bases, the J end by 0 bases, with 4 bases between. In germline, CDR1 is MNHNS, CDR2 SASEGT. There are 12 residues in the CDR3. Here the CDR3 DNA reads TGTGCCAGCAGTGTCAGCTCCTACGAGCAGTACTTC. Protein sequence: CASSVSSYEQYF.

The genes are TRBV7-9 and TRBJ1-4; unclear D gene. CDR1 and CDR2 (germline): SEHNR, FQNEAQ (reference sequence). This CDR3 contains 19 residues. V lost 1 base to trimming and J lost 8 bases, with 26 bases between them. CDR3 DNA sequence: TGTGCCAGCAGCTTAGTAGCGGGCCGGGCAGAGGGCGTCAAAGAAAAACTGTTTTTT. Amino acids: CASSLVAGRAEGVKEKLFF.

The genes are TRBV27 and TRBJ1-1; unclear D gene. V shed 2 bases and J shed 12 bases, with 19 bases lying between them. The germline gives CDR1 MNHEY, CDR2 SMNVEV (reference sequence). The CDR3 has 14 amino acids. DNA for the CDR3: TGTGCCAGCAGTTTAGTTCGTGGGGAAGCCGGGCCTTTCTTT. Amino acid sequence: CASSLVRGEAGPFF.

This clone was seen a single time. The sample holds other DNA sequences that translate to the same CDR3. The chain joins TRBV19 to TRBJ1-5; D is unresolved. V lost 3 bases, J lost 3 bases, and 9 bases lay in between. The CDR3 is 14 amino acids. Germline lookup yields CDR1 LNHDA and CDR2 SQIVND (reference sequence). This chain's CDR3 is CASSITGNNQPQHF. The CDR3 region has the DNA TGTGCCAGTAGTATTACGGGTAACAATCAGCCCCAGCATTTT. Filled out from reference TRBV19 and TRBJ1-5, the complete variable domain reads DGGITQSPKYLFRKEGQNVTLSCEQNLNHDAMYWYRQDPGQGLRLIYYSQIVNDFQKGDIAEGYSVSREKKESFPLTVTSAQKNPTAFYLCASSITGNNQPQHFGDGTRLSIL.

The rearrangement links TRBV5-4 to TRBJ1-1; D is unclear. CDR1 and CDR2 from the germline V gene are SGHNT and YYREEE (reference sequence). The CDR3 length is 15 residues. V was shortened by 3 bases and J by 6 bases, with 18 bases between the two germline ends. The chain's CDR3 is CASSWRERFQSEAFF. The CDR3, as DNA: TGTGCCAGCAGCTGGAGGGAACGTTTCCAGTCTGAAGCTTTCTTT.

This chain connects TRBV7-9 to TRBJ1-2; D not certain. There are 14 residues in the CDR3. CDR1 is SEHNR and CDR2 is FQNEAQ in the germline V gene (reference sequence). V gave up 0 bases and J gave up 4 bases, with 9 bases separating them. The CDR3 loop is CASSLAAAVYGYTF. The DNA of the CDR3 is TGTGCCAGCAGCTTAGCGGCGGCAGTCTATGGCTACACCTTC. The full variable domain, in which reference TRBV7-9 and TRBJ1-2 provide the parts outside the CDR3, is DTGVSQNPRHKITKRGQNVTFRCDPISEHNRLYWYRQTLGQGPEFLTYFQNEAQLEKSRLLSDRFSAERPKGSFSTLEIQRTEQGDSAMYLCASSLAAAVYGYTFGSGTRLTVV.

The sample holds one count of this clone. The sample has other DNA sequences that encode this CDR3 too. J is TRBJ2-3 and V is TRBV5-1, with D perhaps matching TRBD1 (5 bases). The CDR3 length is 14 residues. Germline values: CDR1 SGHRS, CDR2 YFSETQ. V was trimmed by 2 bases and J by 5 bases, leaving 12 bases between them. As DNA, the CDR3 is TGCGCCAGCAGCTTTAGGCAGGGCTTAGATACGCAGTATTTT. Its translation is CASSFRQGLDTQYF. Complete variable domain (other parts from reference TRBV5-1 and TRBJ2-3): KAGVTQTPRYLIKTRGQQVTLSCSPISGHRSVSWYQQTPGQGLQFLFEYFSETQRNKGNFPGRFSGRQFSNSRSEMNVSTLELGDSALYLCASSFRQGLDTQYFGPGTRLTVL.

The V and J genes are TRBV30 and TRBJ1-2, with 8 bases aligning to TRBD1. Germline CDR1 reads GTSNPN; CDR2 reads SVGIG (reference sequence). Trimming removed 7 bases from V and 4 bases from J; junction bases left unmatched: 8. The CDR3 has 13 residues. CDR3 loop: CASIRTGSYGYTF. The CDR3 nucleotides read TGTGCCTCGATCCGGACAGGGAGCTATGGCTACACCTTC.

The rearrangement joins TRBV6-1 to TRBJ2-7; 8 bases align to TRBD2. V lost 7 bases and J lost 3; bases outside the gene matches: 11. Per the germline V gene, CDR1 is MNHNS and CDR2 is SASEGT. The CDR3 is made up of 15 amino acids. CDR3 DNA: TGTGCCAGCAACCCCAGCGGGAGTGGGGACTACGAGCAGTACTTC. Translated: CASNPSGSGDYEQYF.

This clone turned up a few times. This chain connects TRBV10-1 to TRBJ1-5, with D unresolved. The V gene's germline CDR1 is WNHNN and CDR2 SYGVQD (reference sequence). The CDR3 is made up of 13 amino acids. With 2 bases removed from V and 5 bases from J, the gap between germline ends came to 7 bases. The CDR3 protein is CASSEGRDQPQHF. The DNA for the CDR3 is TGCGCCAGCAGTGAGGGGCGGGATCAGCCCCAGCATTTT.

This chain links TRBV18 with TRBJ1-4; 10 nucleotides agree with TRBD1. The germline gives CDR1 KGHSH, CDR2 LQKENI. Trimming removed 3 bases from V and 5 bases from J; junction bases left unmatched: 9. The CDR3 is 17 residues long. The CDR3 DNA follows: TGTGCCAGCTCACCGGACAGGGGGGTCCGTCTGAATGAAAAACTGTTTTTT. It codes for CASSPDRGVRLNEKLFF.

The rearrangement joins TRBV5-1 to TRBJ2-5; D remains unclear. The germline V gene encodes CDR1 SGHRS and CDR2 YFSETQ. The CDR3 length is 15 residues. Trimming took 4 bases from V and 1 from J, leaving 14 bases between them. CDR3 nucleotide sequence: TGCGCCAGCAGCCCGGCCACGATTGCCCAAGAGACCCAGTACTTC. Its translation is CASSPATIAQETQYF.

The V call is TRBV7-6, the J call TRBJ1-4, with 7 bases aligning to TRBD1. The CDR3 extends over 15 amino acids. Trimming took 4 bases from V and 7 from J; bases not matched to a gene: 9. The germline V gene has CDR1 SGHVS and CDR2 FNYEAQ. In DNA form, the CDR3 reads TGTGCCAGCAGCTCAGAGACAGGGTGGCGTGAAAAACTGTTTTTT. Translation: CASSSETGWREKLFF.

This chain links TRBV5-8 with TRBJ2-4; D tentatively fits TRBD1 or TRBD2 (5 bases each). V lost 5 bases and J lost 5, with 14 bases in between. The CDR3 is made up of 14 amino acids. Germline V CDR1 and CDR2: SGHTS, YDEGEE. The CDR3 region is CASSPIPGQNIQYF. CDR3 nucleotide sequence: TGTGCCAGCAGTCCGATCCCGGGGCAAAACATTCAGTACTTC.

The chain joins TRBV2 to TRBJ2-7, with D tentatively TRBD1 or TRBD2 (5 bases each). Germline CDR1 is SNHLY and CDR2 is FYNNEI. CDR3 length equals 15 residues. The V gene lost 6 bases and the J gene lost 2 bases, with 17 bases spanning the gap. CDR3 amino acids: CASSLARDPTYEQYF. CDR3 coding DNA: TGTGCCAGCAGCCTAGCCCGGGACCCGACCTACGAGCAGTACTTC.

The chain joins TRBV5-6 to TRBJ2-3; the D is unclear. The V gene's germline CDR1 is SGHDT and CDR2 YYEEEE. V lost 4 bases and J lost 1, with 10 bases in between. The CDR3 covers 14 residues. The CDR3 loop reads CASSATQGTDTQYF. CDR3 DNA: TGTGCCAGCAGCGCGACCCAGGGCACAGATACGCAGTATTTT.

This chain joins TRBV6-1 and TRBJ2-7, with TRBD1 matching over 7 bases. The V gene end was trimmed by 6 bases and the J gene end by 4 bases; junction bases not matched to a gene: 9. The length of the CDR3 is 14 residues. Germline values: CDR1 MNHNS, CDR2 SASEGT. The CDR3 region has the DNA TGTGCCAGCAGCACTCGACAGGGATTTTACGAGCAGTACTTC. This codes for CASSTRQGFYEQYF.